Included here is one T cell receptor (beta chain) sequence, with context. No cognate antigen has been identified for it. Base-call qualities are not available, and no considerably larger clone is one nucleotide away. TCRbeta CDR3 regions were amplified from genomic DNA using the immunoSEQ Assay, a bias-controlled multiplex PCR. The authors processed their data as follows. The number of nucleated cells in each sample was estimated from the amplification of reference gene primers within the assay. Sequence reads were collapsed and filtered to measure the absolute abundance of every unique TCRbeta CDR3 rearrangement. For each sample, productive Simpson clonality was calculated by taking the square root of Simpson's diversity index across productive rearrangements. Imported from immuneACCESS, the table was reduced by TCRdb to in-frame sequences with V and J called. These copies leave out some clones; in studies compared against another copy, an unresolved V gene accounts for under half, and the cause of the remainder is not known. The V and J calls and the clone size are those of that table, but D and trimming were determined from the DNA. For this sample the table gives about 260,000 clones, of which 88% were detected only once. Approximately 3.8% of the sample is held by the ten biggest clonotypes.

The entry originates in a study of blood T cell repertoires in COVID-19 (dated by TCRdb to between 2020 and 2021). Looking at the study overall: Collaborator samples came from the United States, Italy and Spain and covered acute and convalescent phases of COVID-19. The prospective study material was composed of cDNA or gDNA derived from T cells, B-cell-depleted T cells, or PBMCs. The dataset comprised deeply sampled blood TCRbeta repertoires from subjects exposed to, actively infected with, or recovered from COVID-19. The repertoires were made available in a free public database intended to serve as a resource for research on the immune response to SARS-CoV-2. Samples were obtained from the ongoing ImmuneRACE study (first 160 participants) and from 1,254 subjects provided by 6 global collaborators. A de-identified subject ID, COVID-19 status, age in years and sex were almost always included in the sample metadata. HLA class I and class II types, where available, came from metadata supplied by the sample provider rather than from assay-based typing. Broad study findings and their caveats: The quantity of clinical and demographic metadata differed by source and by participant and was supplied without curation.

A second Seattle source provided samples from volunteer blood donors who had recovered from COVID-19. Collaborating institutions collected whole blood in K2EDTA tubes following their own protocols. For TCRbeta analysis, collaborators shipped samples in one of three forms: frozen whole blood, isolated PBMCs, or DNA extracted from either of those sample types. Trimming takes 3 bases from V and 1 base from J, and the germline ends sit 11 bases apart. The CDR3 runs 15 residues from the cysteine to the phenylalanine. Left in the record is the CDR3 DNA by itself, 45 bases read in frame from the first base. CDR1 and CDR2 were assigned from the germline V gene as SGDLS and YYNGEE.

The chain was built from TRBV9 and TRBJ2-1, and possibly TRBD1, on 6 matching bases. The TCR comes from a man aged 55 to 70 who had recovered from COVID-19. Sequenced: peripheral blood. The nucleotides read TGTGCCAGCAGCGGGGATACAGGGTCCTACAATGAGCAGTTCTTC. It is translated as CASSGDTGSYNEQFF. When the CDR3 is completed using the reference TRBV9 and TRBJ2-1 genes on either side, the full variable domain is DSGVTQTPKHLITATGQRVTLRCSPRSGDLSVYWYQQSLDQGLQFLIQYYNGEERAKGNILERFSAQQFPDLHSELNLSSLELGDSALYFCASSGDTGSYNEQFFGPGTRLTVL.